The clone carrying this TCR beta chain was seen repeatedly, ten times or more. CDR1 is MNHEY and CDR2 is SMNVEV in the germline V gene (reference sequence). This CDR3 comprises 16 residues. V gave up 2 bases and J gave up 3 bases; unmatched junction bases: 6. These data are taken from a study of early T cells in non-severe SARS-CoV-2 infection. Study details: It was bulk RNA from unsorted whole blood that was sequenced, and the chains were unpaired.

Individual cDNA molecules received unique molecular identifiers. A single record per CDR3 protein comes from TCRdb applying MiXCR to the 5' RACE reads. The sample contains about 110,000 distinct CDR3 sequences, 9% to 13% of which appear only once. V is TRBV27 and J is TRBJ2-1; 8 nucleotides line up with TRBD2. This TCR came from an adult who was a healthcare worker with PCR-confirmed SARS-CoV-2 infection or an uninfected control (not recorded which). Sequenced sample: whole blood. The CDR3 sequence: CASSLPGGPHYNEQFF. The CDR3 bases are TGTGCCAGCAGTTTACCGGGGGGGCCCCACTACAATGAGCAGTTCTTC.